The 14 T cell receptor beta chains below all came from one sample that was sequenced in a study of blood T cell repertoires in COVID-19 (dated by TCRdb to 2018 to 2021). The library relied on the immunoSEQ multiplex PCR assay. TCRdb mirrors the immuneACCESS table, restricted to in-frame sequences. Some clones are absent from its copies; in checked studies, under half trace to an unresolved V gene, and the reason for the others is unknown. The sample table lists about 160,000 clones, roughly 80% of them with a count of one. The top ten hold around 7.7% of the sample. Sample: PBMCs or T cells enriched from blood (not recorded which). These receptors were taken from a man aged 50 to 59 who had recovered from COVID-19.

The genes are TRBV15 and TRBJ1-4; no definite D call. In germline, CDR1 is LNHNV, CDR2 YYDKDF (reference sequence). Deletions cut 0 bases from V and 4 bases from J, with 9 bases between. The CDR3 runs 15 residues. As DNA, the CDR3 is TGTGCCACCAGCAGAGAGAACACGCTTAATGAAAAACTGTTTTTT. Translated, it gives CATSRENTLNEKLFF.

The J gene is TRBJ1-1, the V gene TRBV18; TRBD1 matches at 9 bases. The CDR3 is 15 amino acids. CDR1 and CDR2 from the germline V gene are KGHSH and LQKENI. J was trimmed by 3 bases and V by 1 base; bases with no gene match: 3. As DNA, the CDR3 is TGTGCCAGCTCACCACGACAGGGGGTCGACACTGAAGCTTTCTTT. It translates to CASSPRQGVDTEAFF.

The chain links TRBV14 to TRBJ2-7; TRBD1 is a possible D gene (5 bases). The V gene's germline CDR1 is SGHDN and CDR2 FVKESK. The CDR3 has 13 residues. Trimming stripped 1 base from V and 5 bases from J, with 9 bases between. CDR3 loop: CASSQGIRDEQYF. CDR3 coding DNA: TGTGCCAGCAGCCAAGGCATCAGGGACGAGCAGTACTTC. Drawing the rest from reference TRBV14 and TRBJ2-7, the complete variable domain is EAGVTQFPSHSVIEKGQTVTLRCDPISGHDNLYWYRRVMGKEIKFLLHFVKESKQDESGMPNNRFLAERTGGTYSTLKVQPAELEDSGVYFCASSQGIRDEQYFGPGTRLTVT.

The chain carries TRBV5-1 and TRBJ1-1; D is undetermined. The CDR3 is 13 residues long. The germline gives CDR1 SGHRS, CDR2 YFSETQ. Trimming removed 5 bases from V and 11 bases from J, with 19 bases in between. As DNA, the CDR3 is TGCGCCAGCAGTGAAGGACCGGGGTTTGGGGCTTTCTTT. Translating it yields CASSEGPGFGAFF.

This clone has a handful of counts. The V and J genes are TRBV2 and TRBJ1-2; 7 bases fit TRBD1. The germline CDR1 and CDR2 sequences are SNHLY and FYNNEI. The CDR3 runs to 13 residues. J gave up 3 bases and V 10 bases, and 8 bases lay outside the gene matches. CDR3 coding DNA: TGTGCCACTGAGCGACAGGGTGACTATGGCTACACCTTC. It codes for CATERQGDYGYTF. Looking up the rest from reference TRBV2 and TRBJ1-2 gives the full variable domain: EPEVTQTPSHQVTQMGQEVILRCVPISNHLYFYWYRQILGQKVEFLVSFYNNEISEKSEIFDDQFSVERPDGSNFTLKIRSTKLEDSAMYFCATERQGDYGYTFGSGTRLTVV.

The chain carries TRBV12-5 and TRBJ2-7; possible D gene TRBD2, 6 bases. The CDR3 extends over 16 amino acids. Germline-derived CDR1 and CDR2 are LGHNT and FRNRAP. V was trimmed by 1 base and J by 0 bases, leaving 13 bases between them. CDR3 DNA sequence: TGTGCTAGTGGTTTGGGGAGCGGGCCCTTCTCCTACGAGCAGTACTTC. Residues: CASGLGSGPFSYEQYF.

The chain uses TRBV2 and TRBJ1-5; 7 positions match TRBD1. The CDR3 length is 14 residues. J gave up 6 bases and V 7 bases, and 9 bases lay outside the gene matches. CDR1 SNHLY and CDR2 FYNNEI come from the germline V gene. The CDR3 nucleotides are TGTGCCAGCACCAAGACAGGGTTGGGTCAGCCCCAGCATTTT. Its protein is CASTKTGLGQPQHF.

V is TRBV7-2 and J is TRBJ1-2; D uncertain. The CDR3 is 13 amino acids. Trimming stripped 5 bases from V and 6 bases from J, with 13 bases between. CDR1 and CDR2 from the germline V gene are SGHTA and FQGNSA. CDR3 region: CASSPPGGNGYTF. CDR3 DNA: TGTGCCAGCAGCCCGCCGGGAGGGAATGGCTACACCTTC. Filled out from reference TRBV7-2 and TRBJ1-2, the complete variable domain reads GAGVSQSPSNKVTEKGKDVELRCDPISGHTALYWYRQSLGQGLEFLIYFQGNSAPDKSGLPSDRFSAERTGGSVSTLTIQRTQQEDSAVYLCASSPPGGNGYTFGSGTRLTVV.

The rearrangement links TRBV29-1 to TRBJ1-1; D is unclear. CDR3 length equals 13 residues. Germline loops: CDR1 SQVTM, CDR2 ANQGSEA. Trimming shortened V by 2 bases and J by 1 base, and 8 bases separated the two germline ends. The CDR3, as DNA: TGCAGCGTTGAATCTACCAAGAACACTGAAGCTTTCTTT. Amino acids: CSVESTKNTEAFF. The whole variable domain, remainder taken from reference TRBV29-1 and TRBJ1-1, is SAVISQKPSRDICQRGTSLTIQCQVDSQVTMMFWYRQQPGQSLTLIATANQGSEATYESGFVIDKFPISRPNLTFSTLTVSNMSPEDSSIYLCSVESTKNTEAFFGQGTRLTVV.

This clone occurred once. J is TRBJ2-1 and V is TRBV11-1; 10 bases are shared with TRBD1. J lost 8 bases, V lost 1 base, and 5 bases had no gene match. Per germline, CDR1 SGHAT and CDR2 FQDESV (reference sequence). The CDR3 sequence is 15 residues long. The CDR3 DNA is TGTGCCAGCAGCTTAGGCGGACAGGGGGTCCATGAGCAGTTCTTC. Residues: CASSLGGQGVHEQFF.

This clone appeared once. The rearrangement links TRBV5-5 to TRBJ2-2; D may be TRBD2 (5 bases). Per germline, CDR1 SGHKS and CDR2 YYEKEE (reference sequence). The CDR3 has 16 amino acids. The V and J ends lost 5 bases and 0 bases respectively, with 14 bases between them. CDR3 amino acids: CASRLDTFANTGELFF. CDR3 nucleotide sequence: TGTGCCAGCAGACTAGACACATTCGCGAACACCGGGGAGCTGTTTTTT.

The J gene is TRBJ1-2, the V gene TRBV30, with D possibly being TRBD1 (6 bases). The CDR3 totals 12 residues. CDR1 and CDR2 (germline): GTSNPN, SVGIG (reference sequence). The CDR3 spells CAGTQGAVGYTF. The CDR3 DNA sequence: TGTGCGGGAACACAGGGAGCCGTTGGCTACACCTTC.

The chain uses TRBV5-1 and TRBJ2-2; TRBD1 is a possible D gene (6 bases). There are 15 residues in the CDR3. CDR1 is SGHRS, CDR2 YFSETQ, per germline. V lost 2 bases, J lost 2 bases, and 10 bases lay in between. The CDR3 region has the DNA TGCGCCAGCAGCTTTAACAGGGACAACACCGGGGAGCTGTTTTTT. Protein sequence: CASSFNRDNTGELFF.

The V gene is TRBV5-6, the J gene TRBJ1-2; 8 nucleotides align to TRBD1. Germline values: CDR1 SGHDT, CDR2 YYEEEE. The CDR3 totals 15 residues. The V and J ends lost 2 bases and 8 bases, in that order; junction bases with no gene match: 11. The CDR3 loop reads CASSLDVTGARGYTF. The DNA of the CDR3 is TGTGCCAGCAGCTTAGATGTGACAGGGGCGCGGGGCTACACCTTC.